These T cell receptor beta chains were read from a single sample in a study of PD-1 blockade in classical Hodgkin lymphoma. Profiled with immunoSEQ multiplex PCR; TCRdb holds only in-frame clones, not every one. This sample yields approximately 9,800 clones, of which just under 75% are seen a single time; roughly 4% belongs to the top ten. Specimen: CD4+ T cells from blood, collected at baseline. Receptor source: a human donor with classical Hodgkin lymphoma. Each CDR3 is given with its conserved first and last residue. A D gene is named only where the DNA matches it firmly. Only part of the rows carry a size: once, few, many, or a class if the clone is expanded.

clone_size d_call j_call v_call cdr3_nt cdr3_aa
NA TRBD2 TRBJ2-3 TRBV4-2 TGTGCCAGCAGCTACGGACTAGCGGGAATCGATACGCAGTATTTT CASSYGLAGIDTQYF
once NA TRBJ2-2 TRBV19 TGTGCCAGTAGTATTTCCCAGGGGTGGACCGGGGAGCTGTTTTTT CASSISQGWTGELFF
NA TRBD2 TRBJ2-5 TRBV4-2 TGTGCCAGCAGCCAAGATTGGGGAGGGAGGGGAAAGACCCAGTACTTC CASSQDWGGRGKTQYF
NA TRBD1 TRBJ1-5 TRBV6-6 TGTGCCAGCAGTTACTCACAGGGGAATCAGCCCCAGCATTTT CASSYSQGNQPQHF
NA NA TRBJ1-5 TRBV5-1 TGCGCCAGCAGCTTGGATGGCGGCAATCAGCCCCAGCATTTT CASSLDGGNQPQHF
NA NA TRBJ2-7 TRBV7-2 TGTGCCAGCAGCGAGCGGGTCTCCTACGAGCAGTACTTC CASSERVSYEQYF
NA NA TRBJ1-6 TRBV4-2 TGTGCCAGCAGCCAAGGGGTTTTGGGGTCACCCCTCCACTTT CASSQGVLGSPLHF
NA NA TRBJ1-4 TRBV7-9 TGTGCCAGCAGCCAGGGAAGGAGTGGGGAAAAACTGTTTTTT CASSQGRSGEKLFF
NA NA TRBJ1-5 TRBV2 TGTGCCAGCAGAATGGGGCTAGGCAATCAGCCCCAGCATTTT CASRMGLGNQPQHF
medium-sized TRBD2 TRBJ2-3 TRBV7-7 TGTGCTAGCAGCTTACTAGCGGAGTCAGATACGCAGTATTTT CASSLLAESDTQYF
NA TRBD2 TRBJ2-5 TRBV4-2 TGTGCCAGCAGCCAAGAGCCTAGCGGGAAAGAGACCCAGTACTTC CASSQEPSGKETQYF
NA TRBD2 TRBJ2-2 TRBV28 TGTGCCAGCAGTTTAGGGGGAGGGACCGGGGAGCTGTTTTTT CASSLGGGTGELFF
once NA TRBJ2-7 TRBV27 TGTGCCAGCAGTTTCAAGGTGTTATCGGCGGGAACCTACGAGCAGTACTTC CASSFKVLSAGTYEQYF
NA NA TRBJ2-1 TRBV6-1 TGTGCCAGCAGTGAAGCTCACGGGCCGGGGGAGCAGTTCTTC CASSEAHGPGEQFF
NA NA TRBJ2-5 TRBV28 TGTGCCAGCAGTTTGCGGAGGGGACAAGAGACCCAGTACTTC CASSLRRGQETQYF
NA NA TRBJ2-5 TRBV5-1 TGCGCCAGCAGGTTAGGGTCGAAAGAGACCCAGTACTTC CASRLGSKETQYF
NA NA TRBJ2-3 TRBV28 TGTGCCAGCAGGGCAGACACAGATACGCAGTATTTT CASRADTDTQYF
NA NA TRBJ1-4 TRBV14 TGTGCCAGCAGCACCGGTGGCCTGGCTAATGAAAAACTGTTTTTT CASSTGGLANEKLFF
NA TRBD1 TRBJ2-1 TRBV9 TGTGCCAGCAGCGCGCGGGACAGGGTAAACAATGAGCAGTTCTTC CASSARDRVNNEQFF
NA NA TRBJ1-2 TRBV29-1 TGCAGCGTTGAGGCAGACTATGGCTACACCTTC CSVEADYGYTF
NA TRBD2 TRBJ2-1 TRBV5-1 TGCGCCAGCAGCCCGAGCGGGAGGTTAAGCTCCTACAATGAGCAGTTCTTC CASSPSGRLSSYNEQFF
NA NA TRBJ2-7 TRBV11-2 TGTGCCAGCAGCATGGGACCGGGCTCCTACGAGCAGTACTTC CASSMGPGSYEQYF
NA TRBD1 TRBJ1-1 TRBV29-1 TGCAGCGTTCGGACAGGGACTGAAGCTTTCTTT CSVRTGTEAFF
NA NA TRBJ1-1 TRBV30 TGTGCCTGGGACCGCTGGCAGGGAGATACTGAAGCTTTCTTT CAWDRWQGDTEAFF
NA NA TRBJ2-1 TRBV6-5 TGTGCCAGCAAAATACTCGGGGATCACAATGAGCAGTTCTTC CASKILGDHNEQFF
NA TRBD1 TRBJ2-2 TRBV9 TGTGCCAGCAGCGTAGTTAGTAGGGCAGGGGGAACCGGGGAGCTGTTTTTT CASSVVSRAGGTGELFF
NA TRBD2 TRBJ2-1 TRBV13 TGTGCCAGCAGCTCGACTAGCGGGCGATGGGGTGAGCAGTTCTTC CASSSTSGRWGEQFF
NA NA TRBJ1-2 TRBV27 TGTGCCAGCAGGATGGGGGGGTCGTGGGGCTACACCTTC CASRMGGSWGYTF
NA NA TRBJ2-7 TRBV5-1 TGCGCCAGCAGCTTGGTCAGGGGAGACGAGCAGTACTTC CASSLVRGDEQYF
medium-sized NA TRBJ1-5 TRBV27 TGTGCCAGCAGTTTAGCGGGTATGGGCAATCAGCCCCAGCATTTT CASSLAGMGNQPQHF
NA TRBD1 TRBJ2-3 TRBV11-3 TGTGCCAGCAGCTTAGGAGTGGGGACAGAGCAGTATTTT CASSLGVGTEQYF
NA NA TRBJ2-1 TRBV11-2 TGTGCCAGCAGACTTGAGTACAATGAGCAGTTCTTC CASRLEYNEQFF
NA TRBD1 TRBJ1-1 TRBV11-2 TGTGCCAGCAGACTGACAGGGTGGGACACTGAAGCTTTCTTT CASRLTGWDTEAFF
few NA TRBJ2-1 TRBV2 TGTGCCAGCTCCGGGCAGGCCTACAATGAGCAGTTCTTC CASSGQAYNEQFF
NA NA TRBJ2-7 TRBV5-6 TGTGCCAGCAGCTTCCCCGCTCCTACCGCCTACGAGCAGTACTTC CASSFPAPTAYEQYF
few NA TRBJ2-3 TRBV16 TGTGCCAGCAGCCAACAGGGCAGCACAGATACGCAGTATTTT CASSQQGSTDTQYF
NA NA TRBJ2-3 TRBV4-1 TGCGCCAGCAGCGCTCGGTCTACGGGATCAGGCACAGATACGCAGTATTTT CASSARSTGSGTDTQYF
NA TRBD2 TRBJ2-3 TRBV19 TGTGCCAGTAGTCTTAGCGGGACCACAGATACGCAGTATTTT CASSLSGTTDTQYF
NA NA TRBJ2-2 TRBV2 TGTGCCAGCAGTGCAGGGGAGGCCGGGGAGCTGTTTTTT CASSAGEAGELFF
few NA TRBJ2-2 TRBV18 TGTGCCAGCTCACCAGGGCTGCGAGGCGGGGAGCTGTTTTTT CASSPGLRGGELFF
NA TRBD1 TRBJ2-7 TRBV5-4 TGTGCCAGCAGCACCGCCTGGACAGGGTCATTCCACGAGCAGTACTTC CASSTAWTGSFHEQYF
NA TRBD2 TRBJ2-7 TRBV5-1 TGCGCCAGCAGCTTGGTGGGCGGGAGTGTCGGATACGAGCAGTACTTC CASSLVGGSVGYEQYF
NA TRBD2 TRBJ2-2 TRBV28 TGTGCCAGTATAACACTGACTAGCGGTAACACCGGGGAGCTGTTTTTT CASITLTSGNTGELFF
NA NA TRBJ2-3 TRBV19 TGTGCCAGTAGTAAAGGGGGGGCAGATACGCAGTATTTT CASSKGGADTQYF
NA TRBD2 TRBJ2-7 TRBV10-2 TGCGCCAGCAGTGAGACAGCGGGAAGCTACGAGCAGTACTTC CASSETAGSYEQYF
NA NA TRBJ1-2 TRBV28 TGTGCCAGCAGTTTTGGATCCGGGATCTCTGGCTACACCTTC CASSFGSGISGYTF
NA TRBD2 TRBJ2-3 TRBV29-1 TGCAGCGTGCCCTTAGGCGGGAGTACAGATACGCAGTATTTT CSVPLGGSTDTQYF
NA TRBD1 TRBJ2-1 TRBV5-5 TGTGCCAGCAGCCTGGGACAGGGTGGGTACAATGAGCAGTTCTTC CASSLGQGGYNEQFF
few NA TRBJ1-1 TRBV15 TGTGCCACCAGCAGAGATATGGCCGGCACTGAAGCTTTCTTT CATSRDMAGTEAFF
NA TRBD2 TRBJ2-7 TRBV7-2 TGTGCCAGCAGCCGCAGACTAGCGGGAGTACCTGAGCAGTACTTC CASSRRLAGVPEQYF
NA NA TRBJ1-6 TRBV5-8 TGTGCCAGCAGCTTGGGAAGGGTTGGTAATTCACCCCTCCACTTT CASSLGRVGNSPLHF
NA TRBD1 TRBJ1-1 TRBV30 TGTGCCTGGGACAGGGGTGTCACTGAAGCTTTCTTT CAWDRGVTEAFF
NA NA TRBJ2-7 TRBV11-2 TGTGCCAGCAGCATGGGACCGGGCTCCTACGAGCAGTACTTC CASSMGPGSYEQYF
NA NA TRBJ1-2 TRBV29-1 TGCAGCGTTGTCTGGCAGGGTGGGTATGGCTACACCTTC CSVVWQGGYGYTF
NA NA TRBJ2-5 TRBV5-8 TGTGCCAGCAGCTTCGCCGGGAGTGAGACCCAGTACTTC CASSFAGSETQYF
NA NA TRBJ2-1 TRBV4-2 TGTGCCAGCAGCCAAGGAGGGTACAATGAGCAGTTCTTC CASSQGGYNEQFF
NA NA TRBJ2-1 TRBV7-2 TGTGCCAGCAGCCCCAGCTCCTACAATGAGCAGTTCTTC CASSPSSYNEQFF
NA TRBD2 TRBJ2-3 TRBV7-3 TGTGCCAGCAGCCCAACTAGCGGGGCCCGCACAGATACGCAGTATTTT CASSPTSGARTDTQYF
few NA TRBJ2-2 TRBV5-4 TGTGCCAGCAGCTCCCTAGCCGGAGGGGGCACCGGGGAGCTGTTTTTT CASSSLAGGGTGELFF